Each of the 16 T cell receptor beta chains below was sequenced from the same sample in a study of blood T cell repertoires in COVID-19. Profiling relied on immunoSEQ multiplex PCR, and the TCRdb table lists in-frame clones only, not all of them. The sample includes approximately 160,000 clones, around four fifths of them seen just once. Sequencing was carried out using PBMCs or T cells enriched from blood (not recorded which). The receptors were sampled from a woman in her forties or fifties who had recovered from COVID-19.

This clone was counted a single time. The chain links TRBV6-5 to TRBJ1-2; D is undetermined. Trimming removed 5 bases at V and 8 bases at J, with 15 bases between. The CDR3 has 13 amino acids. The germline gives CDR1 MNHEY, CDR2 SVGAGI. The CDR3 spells CASSLGVSGGYTF. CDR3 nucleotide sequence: TGTGCCAGCAGTCTCGGGGTTTCTGGAGGCTACACCTTC.

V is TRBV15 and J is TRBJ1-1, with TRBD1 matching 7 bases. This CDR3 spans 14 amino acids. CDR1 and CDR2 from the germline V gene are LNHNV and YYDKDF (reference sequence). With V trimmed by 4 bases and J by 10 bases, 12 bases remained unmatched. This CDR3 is CATSKQGTSHGAFF. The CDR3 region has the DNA TGTGCCACCAGCAAACAGGGGACCTCTCATGGAGCTTTCTTT.

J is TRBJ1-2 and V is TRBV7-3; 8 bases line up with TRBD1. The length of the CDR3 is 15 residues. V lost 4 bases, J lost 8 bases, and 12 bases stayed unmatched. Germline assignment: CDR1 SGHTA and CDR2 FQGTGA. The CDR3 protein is CASSSTGTGREGYTF. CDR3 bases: TGTGCCAGCAGCTCCACCGGGACAGGCAGAGAGGGCTACACCTTC.

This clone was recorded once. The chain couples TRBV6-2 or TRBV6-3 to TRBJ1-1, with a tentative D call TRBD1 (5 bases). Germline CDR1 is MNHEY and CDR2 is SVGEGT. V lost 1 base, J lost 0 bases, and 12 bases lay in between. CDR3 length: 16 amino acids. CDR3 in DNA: TGTGCCAGCAGTTACTTGGGGGGGAAGATGAACACTGAAGCTTTCTTT. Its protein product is CASSYLGGKMNTEAFF.

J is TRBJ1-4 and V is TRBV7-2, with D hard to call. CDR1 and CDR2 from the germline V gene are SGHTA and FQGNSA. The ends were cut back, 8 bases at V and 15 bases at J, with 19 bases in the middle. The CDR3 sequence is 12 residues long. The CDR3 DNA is TGTGCCAGCTCTGAGGGTTTAAGTAAGATGTTTTTT. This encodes CASSEGLSKMFF.

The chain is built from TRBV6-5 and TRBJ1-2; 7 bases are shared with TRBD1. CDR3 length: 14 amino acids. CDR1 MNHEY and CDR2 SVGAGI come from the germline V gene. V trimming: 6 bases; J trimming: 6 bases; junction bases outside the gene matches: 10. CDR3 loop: CASSETYRGDGYTF. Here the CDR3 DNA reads TGTGCCAGCAGCGAGACCTACAGGGGAGATGGCTACACCTTC.

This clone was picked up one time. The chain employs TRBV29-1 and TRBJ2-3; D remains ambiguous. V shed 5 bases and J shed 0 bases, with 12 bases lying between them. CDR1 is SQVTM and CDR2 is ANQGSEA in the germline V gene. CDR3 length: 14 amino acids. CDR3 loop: CSVPRQDSTDTQYF. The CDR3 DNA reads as TGCAGCGTTCCCCGCCAGGATAGCACAGATACGCAGTATTTT.

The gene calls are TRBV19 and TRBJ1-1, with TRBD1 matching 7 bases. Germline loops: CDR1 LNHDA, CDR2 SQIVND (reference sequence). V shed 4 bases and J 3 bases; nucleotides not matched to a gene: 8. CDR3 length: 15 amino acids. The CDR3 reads CASSSDRQGHTEAFF. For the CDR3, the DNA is TGTGCCAGTAGTAGCGATCGACAGGGACACACTGAAGCTTTCTTT.

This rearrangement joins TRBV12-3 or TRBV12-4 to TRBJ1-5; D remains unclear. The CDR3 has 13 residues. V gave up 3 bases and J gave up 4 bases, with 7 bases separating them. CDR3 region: CASSLGSNQPQHF. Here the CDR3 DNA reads TGTGCCAGCAGTTTGGGCAGTAATCAGCCCCAGCATTTT.

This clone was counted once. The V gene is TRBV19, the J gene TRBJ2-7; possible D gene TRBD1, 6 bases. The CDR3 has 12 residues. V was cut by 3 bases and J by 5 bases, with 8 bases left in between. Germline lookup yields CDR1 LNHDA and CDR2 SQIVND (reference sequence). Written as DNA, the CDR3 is TGTGCCAGTAGTATTAGGGACAACGAGCAGTACTTC. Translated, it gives CASSIRDNEQYF. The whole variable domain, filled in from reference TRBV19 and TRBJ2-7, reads DGGITQSPKYLFRKEGQNVTLSCEQNLNHDAMYWYRQDPGQGLRLIYYSQIVNDFQKGDIAEGYSVSREKKESFPLTVTSAQKNPTAFYLCASSIRDNEQYFGPGTRLTVT.

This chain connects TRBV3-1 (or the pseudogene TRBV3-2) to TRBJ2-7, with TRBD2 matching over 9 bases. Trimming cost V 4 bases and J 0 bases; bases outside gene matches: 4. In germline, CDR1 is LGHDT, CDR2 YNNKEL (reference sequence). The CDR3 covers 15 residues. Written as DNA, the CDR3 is TGTGCCAGCAGCCTTAGCGGGGGACGCTCCTACGAGCAGTACTTC. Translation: CASSLSGGRSYEQYF.

CDR3 region: CASSPRGGQKETQYF. The CDR3 region has the DNA TGTGCCAGCAGCCCGAGGGGCGGACAGAAAGAGACCCAGTACTTC. The rearrangement joins TRBV4-2 to TRBJ2-5; D perhaps matches TRBD1 (6 bases). The CDR3 covers 15 residues. The V end lost 4 bases, the J end lost 3 bases, and 15 bases lay between the germline ends. From germline, CDR1 is LGHNA and CDR2 YNFKEQ.

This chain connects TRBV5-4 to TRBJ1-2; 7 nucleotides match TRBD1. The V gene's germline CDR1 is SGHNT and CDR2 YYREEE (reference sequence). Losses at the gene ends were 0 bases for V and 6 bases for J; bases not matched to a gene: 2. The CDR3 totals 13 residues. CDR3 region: CASSLAGTDGYTF. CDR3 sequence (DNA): TGTGCCAGCAGCTTGGCAGGGACAGATGGCTACACCTTC.

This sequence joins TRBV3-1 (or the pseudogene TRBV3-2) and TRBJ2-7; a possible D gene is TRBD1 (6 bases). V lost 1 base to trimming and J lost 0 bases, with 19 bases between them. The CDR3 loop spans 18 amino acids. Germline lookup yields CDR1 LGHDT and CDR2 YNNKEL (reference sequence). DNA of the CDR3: TGTGCCAGCAGCCAAGCCACAGTAACAGGGACCTCCTCCTACGAGCAGTACTTC. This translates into CASSQATVTGTSSYEQYF.

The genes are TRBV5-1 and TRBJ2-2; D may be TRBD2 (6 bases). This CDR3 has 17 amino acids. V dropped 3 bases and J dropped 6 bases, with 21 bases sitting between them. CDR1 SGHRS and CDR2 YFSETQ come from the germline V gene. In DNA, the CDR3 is TGCGCCAGCAGCTCGGTGGGAGGCCTAGCGAGTCCCGGGGAGCTGTTTTTT. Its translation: CASSSVGGLASPGELFF.

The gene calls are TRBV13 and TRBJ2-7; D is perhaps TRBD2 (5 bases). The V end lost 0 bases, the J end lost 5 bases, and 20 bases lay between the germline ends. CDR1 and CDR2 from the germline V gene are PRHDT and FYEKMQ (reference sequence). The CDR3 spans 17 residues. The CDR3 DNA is TGTGCCAGCAGCTTAGGGGCCCTAGCCGGCTCTAGGAACGAGCAGTACTTC. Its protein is CASSLGALAGSRNEQYF.